This T cell receptor (beta chain) was profiled in a study of response to subunit inactivated influenza vaccine. Each CDR3 protein gets one entry after TCRdb re-called the RT-PCR reads with MiXCR. The sample lists under 950,000 distinct CDR3 sequences, 20% to 25% occurring once. The V end lost 3 bases, the J end lost 7 bases, and 17 bases lay between the germline ends. Germline V lookup: CDR1 SGHRS, CDR2 YFSETQ. This CDR3 is built from 15 residues. The chain couples TRBV5-1 to TRBJ2-1; possibly TRBD2 for D (5 bases). The source is a man aged 50 to 59 who received an inactivated influenza vaccine. The sequenced sample was PBMCs from blood, obtained roughly 5 days after vaccination. CDR3 DNA sequence: TGCGCCAGCAGCTCCCTTAGAAGCGGTAGGAATGAGCAGTTCTTC. Translated: CASSSLRSGRNEQFF. Drawing the rest from reference TRBV5-1 and TRBJ2-1, the complete variable domain is KAGVTQTPRYLIKTRGQQVTLSCSPISGHRSVSWYQQTPGQGLQFLFEYFSETQRNKGNFPGRFSGRQFSNSRSEMNVSTLELGDSALYLCASSSLRSGRNEQFFGPGTRLTVL.